These 30 T cell receptor beta chains were all obtained from the same sample, sequenced in a study of blood T cells in healthy people across ages. Primers used in a second PCR of about 7 to 12 cycles were a sample-barcoded 5' primer and a J-beta primer mix. TCRdb redid the calling of the 5' RACE reads with MiXCR, one entry per CDR3 protein. The table has 1.4 million to 1.5 million distinct CDR3 sequences, 40% to 50% seen once. The sequenced sample consisted of blood. The source is a woman aged 18-30 years in good health.

This clonotype was picked up a small number of times. The chain combines TRBV15 with TRBJ2-5; D might be TRBD1 (7 bases). With 1 base removed from V and 5 bases from J, the gap between germline ends came to 8 bases. CDR1 and CDR2 from the germline V gene are LNHNV and YYDKDF (reference sequence). This CDR3 is 13 amino acids long. CDR3 region: CATSRAGGETQYF. CDR3 DNA sequence: TGTGCCACCAGCAGAGCAGGGGGGGAGACCCAGTACTTC.

This chain uses TRBV7-2 with TRBJ2-1, with TRBD2 identical over 8 bases. V gave up 0 bases and J gave up 5 bases; unmatched junction bases: 6. This CDR3 is 16 amino acids long. Germline CDR1 and CDR2: SGHTA and FQGNSA. The CDR3 region is CASSLAPGLVNNEQFF. DNA for the CDR3: TGTGCCAGCAGCTTAGCGCCGGGACTAGTGAACAATGAGCAGTTCTTC. The full variable domain, its missing parts supplied by reference TRBV7-2 and TRBJ2-1, is GAGVSQSPSNKVTEKGKDVELRCDPISGHTALYWYRQSLGQGLEFLIYFQGNSAPDKSGLPSDRFSAERTGGSVSTLTIQRTQQEDSAVYLCASSLAPGLVNNEQFFGPGTRLTVL.

V gene TRBV20-1 combines with J gene TRBJ2-3, with D maybe TRBD2 (6 bases). This CDR3 has 15 residues. Per germline, CDR1 DFQATT and CDR2 SNEGSKA (reference sequence). V lost 1 base to trimming and J lost 5 bases, with 16 bases between them. The DNA for the CDR3 is TGCAGTGCTAGAGGAAGCAGCGGGCTGGGAGATACGCAGTATTTT. This gives the protein CSARGSSGLGDTQYF.

This clonotype occurred a few times. The chain carries TRBV9 and TRBJ2-3, with unresolved D. Germline assignment: CDR1 SGDLS and CDR2 YYNGEE. The length of the CDR3 is 14 residues. Trimming took off 4 bases at V and 4 bases at J, with 13 bases between the two ends. CDR3: CASSPPANPDTQYF. The CDR3, as DNA: TGTGCCAGCAGCCCTCCGGCTAACCCAGATACGCAGTATTTT. The full variable domain, rest sourced from reference TRBV9 and TRBJ2-3, is DSGVTQTPKHLITATGQRVTLRCSPRSGDLSVYWYQQSLDQGLQFLIQYYNGEERAKGNILERFSAQQFPDLHSELNLSSLELGDSALYFCASSPPANPDTQYFGPGTRLTVL.

This chain uses TRBV9 with TRBJ2-1; 11 bases align to TRBD1. The CDR3 extends over 15 amino acids. The J segment lost 6 bases and the V segment lost 6 bases, leaving 8 bases of the junction unmatched. Germline loops: CDR1 SGDLS, CDR2 YYNGEE. The CDR3 DNA reads TGTGCCAGCAAGGTTGGGACAGGGGGAACCAATGAGCAGTTCTTC. This gives the protein CASKVGTGGTNEQFF.

V usage is TRBV29-1 and J usage is TRBJ1-1, with TRBD1 identical over 11 bases. The V gene end was trimmed by 4 bases and the J gene end by 4 bases; junction bases not matched to a gene: 8. The CDR3 is 15 residues long. The germline V gene encodes CDR1 SQVTM and CDR2 ANQGSEA. The CDR3 is CSVGQGTGGSTEAFF. As DNA, the CDR3 is TGCAGCGTTGGTCAAGGGACAGGGGGTAGCACTGAAGCTTTCTTT. Looking up the rest from reference TRBV29-1 and TRBJ1-1 gives the full variable domain: SAVISQKPSRDICQRGTSLTIQCQVDSQVTMMFWYRQQPGQSLTLIATANQGSEATYESGFVIDKFPISRPNLTFSTLTVSNMSPEDSSIYLCSVGQGTGGSTEAFFGQGTRLTVV.

The genes are TRBV3-1 and TRBJ2-4; 10 bases map to TRBD1. The J call may be incorrect, as the DNA end agrees better with TRBJ2-7. This CDR3 spans 16 amino acids. The V gene's germline CDR1 is LGHDT and CDR2 YNNKEL (reference sequence). DNA of the CDR3: TGTGCCAGCAGCCACGGGACAGGGGACCTACCTTACGAGCAGTACTTC. Its protein product is CASSHGTGDLPYEQYF.

The chain links TRBV11-1 to TRBJ1-6; TRBD1 might be the D (6 bases). V shed 6 bases and J shed 7 bases, with 16 bases lying between them. The CDR3 is 15 amino acids. The germline gives CDR1 SGHAT, CDR2 FQDESV (reference sequence). This chain's CDR3 is CASSPQGTINSPLHF. Written as DNA, the CDR3 is TGTGCCAGCAGTCCTCAGGGGACCATCAATTCACCCCTCCACTTT.

This clonotype has at least ten counts. The chain joins TRBV29-1 to TRBJ2-1; 7 bases line up with TRBD1. CDR1 is SQVTM, CDR2 ANQGSEA, per germline. This CDR3 has 13 residues. V shed 8 bases and J 5 bases; nucleotides not matched to a gene: 9. This CDR3 is CSCRQGGDNEQFF. The DNA of the CDR3 is TGCAGCTGCCGACAGGGTGGTGACAATGAGCAGTTCTTC.

This sequence joins TRBV20-1 and TRBJ2-4; tentative D call: TRBD2 (6 bases). Matching the DNA end better, TRBJ2-7 makes the J call doubtful. The CDR3 loop spans 14 amino acids. CDR1 and CDR2 (germline): DFQATT, SNEGSKA (reference sequence). CDR3 nucleotide sequence: TGCAGTGCTAGGGAGGGAAGTAATTCCCGCGAGCAGTACTTC. Protein product: CSAREGSNSREQYF.

This clonotype was found a few times. This sequence joins TRBV9 and TRBJ2-3, with 7 bases that match TRBD1. Trimming at V came to 3 bases and at J to 2 bases, leaving 3 bases not matched to a gene. The CDR3 spans 14 residues. Germline CDR1 and CDR2: SGDLS and YYNGEE. Here the CDR3 reads CASSGGQNTDTQYF. Written as DNA, the CDR3 is TGTGCCAGCAGCGGGGGACAGAACACAGATACGCAGTATTTT.

In its sample, this clonotype was seen a few times. This chain connects TRBV27 to TRBJ2-4; 9 bases agree with TRBD1. There are 15 residues in the CDR3. In germline, CDR1 is MNHEY, CDR2 SMNVEV (reference sequence). Losses at the gene ends were 5 bases for V and 13 bases for J; bases not matched to a gene: 15. This CDR3 is CASSPARDRVSKQYF. The CDR3 region has the DNA TGTGCCAGCAGTCCCGCCCGGGACAGGGTAAGCAAGCAGTACTTC.

The chain recombines TRBV10-3 with TRBJ2-7; 10 bases line up with TRBD2. This CDR3 comprises 13 residues. After removal of 10 bases from V and 2 bases from J, the junction contained 5 bases not matched to a gene. In germline, CDR1 is ENHRY, CDR2 SYGVKD. DNA for the CDR3: TGTGCCACCACTCTAGCGGGGGCCTACGAGCAGTACTTC. Protein sequence: CATTLAGAYEQYF.

CDR3 nucleotides: TGTGCCAGCAGCCAAGAGGGGGGGCTCTACAATGAGCAGTTCTTC. Residues: CASSQEGGLYNEQFF. This chain joins TRBV4-2 and TRBJ2-1; D is possibly TRBD2 (7 bases). V was trimmed by 0 bases and J by 3 bases, leaving 9 bases between them. In germline, CDR1 is LGHNA, CDR2 YNFKEQ. The CDR3 runs 15 residues.

The chain combines TRBV6-5 with TRBJ2-1, with TRBD2 identical over 11 bases. This CDR3 comprises 16 residues. Unmatched junction bases numbered 6, after V lost 3 bases and J lost 5 bases. Germline V gene sequence: CDR1 MNHEY, CDR2 SVGAGI. DNA for the CDR3: TGTGCCAGCAGTTATAAGCTAGCGGGAGGTAACAATGAGCAGTTCTTC. It specifies CASSYKLAGGNNEQFF.

As regards this clonotype: A read error may produce the germline difference seen at one junction end. The chain uses TRBV30 and TRBJ2-1; D may be TRBD1 (6 bases). In germline, CDR1 is GTSNPN, CDR2 SVGIG (reference sequence). The CDR3 is 15 amino acids. In nucleotides, the CDR3 is TGTGCCGGGAGTGTACTGGCAGGGGACTACAATGAGCAGTTCTTC. Protein sequence: CAGSVLAGDYNEQFF.

In its sample, this clonotype was seen once. The chain has TRBV7-9 and TRBJ2-7; D gene ambiguous. Germline CDR1 is SEHNR and CDR2 is FQNEAQ (reference sequence). The CDR3 has 16 residues. The V end was cut by 3 bases, the J end by 2 bases, with 17 bases between. The CDR3 sequence: CASSFGPESTTYEQYF. Written as DNA, the CDR3 is TGTGCCAGCAGCTTCGGTCCGGAGAGTACTACCTACGAGCAGTACTTC. The variable domain in full, completed from reference TRBV7-9 and TRBJ2-7, reads DTGVSQNPRHKITKRGQNVTFRCDPISEHNRLYWYRQTLGQGPEFLTYFQNEAQLEKSRLLSDRFSAERPKGSFSTLEIQRTEQGDSAMYLCASSFGPESTTYEQYFGPGTRLTVT.

This clonotype has just a few counts. The chain links TRBV5-6 to TRBJ1-2; TRBD1 agrees at 11 bases. The ends lost 3 bases at V and 4 bases at J; junction bases unmatched: 11. The length of the CDR3 is 17 residues. Germline V gives CDR1 SGHDT, CDR2 YYEEEE. CDR3: CASSSGTGGPSAYGYTF. The CDR3 bases are TGTGCCAGCAGCTCGGGGACAGGGGGACCATCAGCCTATGGCTACACCTTC.

This clonotype appeared a few times. The V call is TRBV30, the J call TRBJ1-2, with a tentative D call TRBD1 (5 bases). V shed 2 bases and J shed 8 bases, with 12 bases lying between them. Per germline, CDR1 GTSNPN and CDR2 SVGIG (reference sequence). The CDR3 covers 12 residues. The CDR3 here is CAWSKGIGGYTF. The CDR3 DNA sequence: TGTGCCTGGAGTAAGGGGATCGGGGGCTACACCTTC.

The chain has TRBV20-1 and TRBJ1-2, with D hard to call. The CDR3 is 12 amino acids. Germline CDR1 DFQATT, CDR2 SNEGSKA (reference sequence). Between the trimmed V and J ends, which lost 5 bases and 0 bases, there was a span of 7 bases. DNA for the CDR3: TGCAGTGCTTTGACACCTAACTATGGCTACACCTTC. This gives the protein CSALTPNYGYTF.

This clonotype was seen a few times. The chain couples TRBV20-1 to TRBJ2-7, with 8 bases lining up with TRBD2. The J segment lost 4 bases and the V segment lost 6 bases, leaving 17 bases of the junction unmatched. The CDR3 length is 16 residues. Germline assignment: CDR1 DFQATT and CDR2 SNEGSKA (reference sequence). CDR3 nucleotide sequence: TGCAGTGCCGCGAAGTTAGCGGGAACAAGTGTGTACGAGCAGTACTTC. Translated: CSAAKLAGTSVYEQYF.

The chain is built from TRBV15 and TRBJ2-7, with 7 bases matching TRBD1. Germline lookup yields CDR1 LNHNV and CDR2 YYDKDF (reference sequence). V lost 1 base to trimming and J lost 4 bases; unmatched junction nucleotides: 13. The CDR3 is made up of 17 amino acids. The CDR3 loop reads CATSRGQGSTRKYEQYF. Here the CDR3 DNA reads TGTGCCACCAGCAGAGGACAGGGTAGTACCCGGAAATACGAGCAGTACTTC.

This chain connects TRBV20-1 to TRBJ2-7; a possible D gene is TRBD1 (6 bases). In germline, CDR1 is DFQATT, CDR2 SNEGSKA (reference sequence). The length of the CDR3 is 15 residues. Trimming cost V 0 bases and J 0 bases, with 12 bases left between them. This CDR3 is CSARDGDKTSYEQYF. The CDR3 region has the DNA TGCAGTGCTAGAGATGGGGACAAAACCTCCTACGAGCAGTACTTC.

The DNA of the CDR3 is TGTGCCAGCAGCCAAGGTCCTAGCGGGAGTGGTGGTGAGCAGTACTTC. This sequence encodes CASSQGPSGSGGEQYF. V gene TRBV3-1 combines with J gene TRBJ2-7, with 10 nucleotides matching TRBD2. The length of the CDR3 is 16 residues. V shed 1 base, J shed 7 bases, and the junction held 10 bases outside the gene matches. Germline CDR1 LGHDT, CDR2 YNNKEL (reference sequence).

This clonotype was counted a few times. The chain combines TRBV24-1 with TRBJ2-7, with 10 bases lining up with TRBD2. V trimming: 11 bases; J trimming: 3 bases; junction bases outside the gene matches: 12. The CDR3 is made up of 15 amino acids. CDR1 is KGHDR and CDR2 is SFDVKD in the germline V gene. CDR3 DNA: TGTGCCATGCTGCTAGCGGGAGATCTAAGCTACGAGCAGTACTTC. The encoded protein is CAMLLAGDLSYEQYF.

Comment on this clonotype: A much larger clone lies a single base off, so this may be a read error. Given the absence of the conserved phenylalanine or tryptophan at the CDR3 end, a read error is likely. The chain links TRBV29-1 to TRBJ1-2, with 10 bases fitting TRBD1. Trimming took 6 bases from V and 2 from J; bases not matched to a gene: 0. The germline gives CDR1 SQVTM, CDR2 ANQGSEA. The CDR3 is 12 amino acids. CDR3 amino acids: CSVDRGNYGYTL. The DNA of the CDR3 is TGCAGCGTGGACAGGGGGAACTATGGCTACACCCTC.

This clonotype has only a few counts. This sequence joins TRBV3-1 and TRBJ1-1; a possible D gene is TRBD1 (5 bases). The germline V gene has CDR1 LGHDT and CDR2 YNNKEL (reference sequence). CDR3 length: 14 amino acids. V gave up 7 bases and J gave up 0 bases, with 12 bases separating them. For the CDR3, the DNA is TGTGCCAGCACCCGACAGCACATGAACACTGAAGCTTTCTTT. Residues: CASTRQHMNTEAFF.

For the CDR3, the DNA is TGTGCCAGCAGTTTAGCCCCCCCCGCGGCAGATACGCAGTATTTT. Translated: CASSLAPPAADTQYF. V is TRBV12-3 or TRBV12-4 and J is TRBJ2-3; D unresolved. The CDR3 extends over 15 amino acids. The V end lost 0 bases, the J end lost 4 bases, and 11 bases lay between the germline ends.

The chain recombines TRBV18 with TRBJ1-2; 8 bases agree with TRBD1. Germline-derived CDR1 and CDR2 are KGHSH and LQKENI. The CDR3 is made up of 16 amino acids. After removal of 4 bases from V and 2 bases from J, the junction contained 9 bases not matched to a gene. Here the CDR3 reads CASSLPPGQENYGYTF. The CDR3 DNA reads TGTGCCAGCTCACTGCCACCGGGACAGGAGAACTATGGCTACACCTTC.

The chain joins TRBV6-5 to TRBJ2-5; possibly TRBD1 or TRBD2 for D (5 bases each). Germline V gene sequence: CDR1 MNHEY, CDR2 SVGAGI. Trimming took 2 bases from V and 0 from J, leaving 31 bases between them. The CDR3 has 22 residues. The CDR3 sequence is CASSYPPPPGLRPLSYQETQYF. DNA of the CDR3: TGTGCCAGCAGTTACCCCCCACCGCCGGGGCTAAGACCCCTATCGTACCAAGAGACCCAGTACTTC.